The 15 T cell receptor beta chains below all came from one sample that was sequenced in a study of blood T cells in healthy people across ages. Sample-barcoded 5' priming and a J-beta primer mix drove a second PCR of 7 to 11 cycles. TCRdb recomputed calls from the 5' RACE reads with MiXCR, one row per CDR3 protein. This table has under 850,000 distinct CDR3 sequences, 35% to 40% appearing once. Sequencing was carried out using blood. All receptors derive from a man aged 18-30 years in good health.

The chain uses TRBV20-1 and TRBJ1-3, with D uncertain. There are 11 residues in the CDR3. Looked up from germline, CDR1 is DFQATT and CDR2 is SNEGSKA (reference sequence). V lost 4 bases, J lost 5 bases, and 6 bases lay in between. CDR3 region: CSATNRNTIYF. DNA for the CDR3: TGCAGTGCTACTAACAGAAACACCATATATTTT.

This clonotype was found once. The J gene is TRBJ1-2, the V gene TRBV7-9; maybe TRBD1 (6 bases). This CDR3 contains 14 residues. V lost 4 bases and J 0 bases, leaving 9 bases between the germline ends. Germline V CDR1 and CDR2: SEHNR, FQNEAQ (reference sequence). Here the CDR3 reads CASSSTGPNYGYTF. In DNA, the CDR3 is TGTGCCAGCAGCTCGACAGGTCCTAACTATGGCTACACCTTC.

The rearrangement uses TRBV6-5 and TRBJ2-1; D unresolved. The germline V gene has CDR1 MNHEY and CDR2 SVGAGI. Trimming stripped 6 bases from V and 4 bases from J, with 13 bases between. The CDR3 loop spans 14 amino acids. CDR3 amino acids: CASRYFDGYNEQFF. The CDR3 DNA reads as TGTGCCAGCAGGTATTTCGACGGATACAATGAGCAGTTCTTC.

The chain carries TRBV9 and TRBJ2-5; D unclear. V lost 3 bases, J lost 11 bases, and 20 bases lay in between. The CDR3 contains 14 residues. Per the germline V gene, CDR1 is SGDLS and CDR2 is YYNGEE. CDR3 sequence: CASSAYKNHNEQYF. As DNA, the CDR3 is TGTGCCAGCAGCGCTTACAAGAATCACAATGAGCAGTACTTC.

The chain combines TRBV20-1 with TRBJ2-1; D gene ambiguous. Deletions cut 3 bases from V and 3 bases from J, with 12 bases between. This CDR3 comprises 14 residues. Germline V gene lookup returns CDR1 DFQATT and CDR2 SNEGSKA (reference sequence). The CDR3 here is CSARASDRYNEQFF. The CDR3 DNA reads as TGCAGTGCTAGGGCCTCGGACCGCTACAATGAGCAGTTCTTC.

The V and J genes are TRBV7-2 and TRBJ1-1, with D hard to call. Germline loops: CDR1 SGHTA, CDR2 FQGNSA. This CDR3 region has 17 residues. Between the trimmed V and J ends, which lost 3 bases and 4 bases, there was a span of 21 bases. The CDR3 nucleotides read TGTGCCAGCAGCTTTGTGACCTTCAAAGAATTAAGCACTGAAGCTTTCTTT. This codes for CASSFVTFKELSTEAFF.

The table lists this clonotype with a few counts. The chain carries TRBV12-3 or TRBV12-4 and TRBJ1-4; D possibly corresponds to TRBD1 (5 bases). CDR3 length: 14 residues. V dropped 6 bases and J dropped 4 bases, with 12 bases sitting between them. CDR3 in DNA: TGTGCCAGCAGCCCGACAGCGATTAATGAAAAACTGTTTTTT. Translating gives CASSPTAINEKLFF.

The chain employs TRBV27 and TRBJ1-2; unclear D gene. V was clipped by 8 bases and J by 4 bases, with 17 bases between them. This CDR3 comprises 14 residues. Germline lookup yields CDR1 MNHEY and CDR2 SMNVEV (reference sequence). Here the CDR3 reads CASCITGSPYGYTF. The CDR3 DNA sequence: TGTGCCAGCTGTATCACCGGGTCTCCCTATGGCTACACCTTC.

This rearrangement joins TRBV20-1 to TRBJ1-1, with D tentatively TRBD1 (6 bases). Germline V gene data show CDR1 as DFQATT and CDR2 as SNEGSKA (reference sequence). V was clipped by 6 bases and J by 6 bases, with 17 bases between them. This CDR3 has 13 amino acids. CDR3 loop: CSAKKSRTAEAFF. The CDR3 nucleotides are TGCAGTGCCAAAAAAAGTCGGACAGCTGAAGCTTTCTTT.

The chain employs TRBV5-5 and TRBJ2-2; TRBD1 aligns across 11 bases. Germline V gives CDR1 SGHKS, CDR2 YYEKEE (reference sequence). The ends lost 4 bases at V and 11 bases at J; junction bases unmatched: 19. The CDR3 consists of 18 residues. DNA for the CDR3: TGTGCCAGCAGCCCAAGGGGGACAGGGGGACTCCTACCGTCCGAGCTGTTTTTT. Translation gives CASSPRGTGGLLPSELFF.

The sample holds a few counts of this clonotype. The V call is TRBV9, the J call TRBJ2-1, with TRBD1 identical over 9 bases. Germline assignment: CDR1 SGDLS and CDR2 YYNGEE. The CDR3 loop spans 17 amino acids. The ends lost 3 bases at V and 3 bases at J; junction bases unmatched: 10. CDR3 protein: CASSDPRDREIYNEQFF. The CDR3 DNA follows: TGTGCCAGCAGCGACCCTCGGGACAGGGAGATCTACAATGAGCAGTTCTTC.

This chain connects TRBV4-3 to TRBJ2-2, with no clear D. The CDR3 runs 14 residues. Germline V gene sequence: CDR1 LGHNA, CDR2 YSLEER. V was pared by 4 bases and J by 4 bases, with 10 bases between. The CDR3 DNA reads as TGCGCCAGCAGCCCCCTAGTCAGCACCGGGGAGCTGTTTTTT. It is translated as CASSPLVSTGELFF.

As to this clonotype: The junction shows a germline mismatch at one end, possibly a read error. This chain joins TRBV27 and TRBJ1-2; tentative D call: TRBD1 (5 bases). The CDR3 is made up of 13 amino acids. Germline V CDR1 and CDR2: MNHEY, SMNVEV (reference sequence). This CDR3 is CASTPRGSHGFTF. As DNA, the CDR3 is TGTGCCAGCACCCCAAGGGGCTCACATGGCTTCACCTTC.

This clonotype occurred a few times. The chain carries TRBV4-3 and TRBJ1-1; D gene ambiguous. This CDR3 has 16 residues. In germline, CDR1 is LGHNA, CDR2 YSLEER. V shed 0 bases and J shed 0 bases, with 11 bases lying between them. The DNA for the CDR3 is TGCGCCAGCAGCCAAGACGGCGCAGGAGTGAACACTGAAGCTTTCTTT. This codes for CASSQDGAGVNTEAFF.

This clonotype has a single count. Just one base apart from a much larger clone, this may be a read error. The rearrangement joins TRBV12-3 or TRBV12-4 to TRBJ2-1; possible D gene TRBD1, 5 bases. Trimming removed 8 bases at V and 6 bases at J, with 20 bases between. This CDR3 comprises 15 residues. CDR3 residues: CASGRQRGDTNEQFF. CDR3 nucleotides: TGTGCCAGCGGCCGACAGCGTGGCGACACCAATGAGCAGTTCTTC.